The rows below give T cell receptor beta chains drawn from one sample of a study of blood T cell repertoires in COVID-19. Assay: immunoSEQ multiplex PCR; the TCRdb copy retains only in-frame clones and omits some. This table holds about 220,000 clones, 83% found once. Sequences were obtained from peripheral blood. The origin of the receptors is a woman in her thirties or forties with active or convalescent COVID-19. Both conserved end residues are part of each CDR3. Each record gives: D gene, J gene, V gene, clone size, CDR3 protein, CDR3 DNA. A D gene is named only where the DNA matches it firmly. The size of a clone is reported for some rows only, either as once, few or many, or as a class for expanded clones.

d_call: .; j_call: TRBJ1-4; v_call: TRBV14; clone_size: .; cdr3_aa: CASSQEQGLVEKLFF; cdr3_nt: TGTGCCAGCAGCCAAGAGCAGGGGCTGGTTGAAAAACTGTTTTTT
d_call: .; j_call: TRBJ2-7; v_call: TRBV11-3; clone_size: .; cdr3_aa: CASSSLTGPYEQYF; cdr3_nt: TGTGCCAGCAGCTCCCTAACAGGTCCCTACGAGCAGTACTTC
d_call: .; j_call: TRBJ2-3; v_call: TRBV11-2; clone_size: .; cdr3_aa: CASSPPRGGGADTQYF; cdr3_nt: TGTGCCAGCAGCCCACCTCGTGGGGGCGGAGCCGATACGCAGTATTTT
d_call: .; j_call: TRBJ1-6; v_call: TRBV30; clone_size: .; cdr3_aa: CAWNGKKGVAYNSPLHF; cdr3_nt: TGTGCCTGGAACGGAAAAAAAGGGGTCGCTTATAATTCACCCCTCCACTTT
d_call: TRBD2; j_call: TRBJ2-3; v_call: TRBV7-3; clone_size: .; cdr3_aa: CATTITSGGPTDTQYF; cdr3_nt: TGTGCCACCACCATAACTAGCGGGGGGCCCACAGATACGCAGTATTTT
d_call: TRBD2; j_call: TRBJ2-1; v_call: TRBV5-1; clone_size: .; cdr3_aa: CASSLAGGTYNEQFF; cdr3_nt: TGCGCCAGCAGCTTGGCGGGGGGAACCTACAATGAGCAGTTCTTC
d_call: TRBD1; j_call: TRBJ1-1; v_call: TRBV4-1; clone_size: .; cdr3_aa: CASSPQDRRDQAFF; cdr3_nt: TGCGCCAGCAGCCCCCAGGACAGGAGGGATCAAGCTTTCTTT
d_call: .; j_call: TRBJ2-3; v_call: TRBV18; clone_size: .; cdr3_aa: CASSPSYQGTDTQYF; cdr3_nt: TGTGCCAGCTCACCAAGCTATCAAGGCACAGATACGCAGTATTTT
d_call: .; j_call: TRBJ2-2; v_call: TRBV4-2; clone_size: .; cdr3_aa: CASSHSSGNTGELFF; cdr3_nt: TGTGCCAGCAGCCACTCGTCAGGGAACACCGGGGAGCTGTTTTTT
d_call: .; j_call: TRBJ2-2; v_call: TRBV5-1; clone_size: .; cdr3_aa: CASSLDAGRQELFF; cdr3_nt: TGCGCCAGCAGCTTGGATGCGGGTAGGCAGGAGCTGTTTTTT
d_call: .; j_call: TRBJ1-3; v_call: TRBV7-9; clone_size: .; cdr3_aa: CASSSDRRGNTIYF; cdr3_nt: TGTGCCAGCAGCAGTGACAGGAGAGGAAACACCATATATTTT
d_call: .; j_call: TRBJ1-2; v_call: TRBV12-3/TRBV12-4; clone_size: .; cdr3_aa: CASSMTAYYGYTF; cdr3_nt: TGTGCCAGCAGTATGACAGCGTATTACGGCTACACCTTC
d_call: TRBD1; j_call: TRBJ1-2; v_call: TRBV12-3/TRBV12-4; clone_size: .; cdr3_aa: CASSLAGGSGYTF; cdr3_nt: TGTGCCAGCAGTTTGGCAGGGGGCAGTGGCTACACCTTC
d_call: .; j_call: TRBJ1-2; v_call: TRBV18; clone_size: .; cdr3_aa: CASSPDRPGRSGYTF; cdr3_nt: TGTGCCAGCTCACCGGATAGACCAGGGCGCAGTGGCTACACCTTC
d_call: .; j_call: TRBJ1-4; v_call: TRBV2; clone_size: few; cdr3_aa: CASTGTTNEKLFF; cdr3_nt: TGTGCCAGCACCGGGACAACTAATGAAAAACTGTTTTTT
d_call: TRBD1; j_call: TRBJ2-3; v_call: TRBV4-3; clone_size: .; cdr3_aa: CASSQLTGSIDTQYF; cdr3_nt: TGCGCCAGCAGCCAACTGACAGGGAGTATAGATACGCAGTATTTT
d_call: TRBD1; j_call: TRBJ2-2; v_call: TRBV6-5; clone_size: .; cdr3_aa: CASRGQGGNTGELFF; cdr3_nt: TGTGCCAGCAGAGGACAGGGGGGGAACACCGGGGAGCTGTTTTTT
d_call: TRBD1; j_call: TRBJ1-6; v_call: TRBV6-6; clone_size: .; cdr3_aa: CASRYTGVDNSPLHF; cdr3_nt: TGTGCCAGCAGGTACACAGGGGTTGATAATTCACCCCTCCACTTT
d_call: .; j_call: TRBJ1-2; v_call: TRBV5-1; clone_size: .; cdr3_aa: CASSLDGRDYGYTF; cdr3_nt: TGCGCCAGCAGCTTGGACGGGAGGGACTATGGCTACACCTTC
d_call: .; j_call: TRBJ1-5; v_call: TRBV6-5; clone_size: .; cdr3_aa: CASRLSGRQPQHF; cdr3_nt: TGTGCCAGCAGATTATCAGGGCGTCAGCCCCAGCATTTT
d_call: .; j_call: TRBJ1-1; v_call: TRBV11-3; clone_size: .; cdr3_aa: CASSLDRSGEAFF; cdr3_nt: TGTGCCAGCAGCTTAGATAGAAGTGGTGAAGCTTTCTTT
d_call: TRBD2; j_call: TRBJ2-3; v_call: TRBV7-3; clone_size: .; cdr3_aa: CASSPGLARTDTQYF; cdr3_nt: TGTGCCAGCAGCCCCGGACTAGCGAGGACAGATACGCAGTATTTT
d_call: TRBD2; j_call: TRBJ2-3; v_call: TRBV3-1/TRBV3-2; clone_size: .; cdr3_aa: CASSPVAGGTDTQYF; cdr3_nt: TGTGCCAGCAGCCCCGTGGCGGGAGGCACAGATACGCAGTATTTT
d_call: .; j_call: TRBJ2-1; v_call: TRBV12-3/TRBV12-4; clone_size: .; cdr3_aa: CASSPPEGNEQFF; cdr3_nt: TGTGCCAGCAGCCCCCCGGAGGGGAATGAGCAGTTCTTC
d_call: TRBD2; j_call: TRBJ2-3; v_call: TRBV6-5; clone_size: .; cdr3_aa: CASSRTSGRPDTQYF; cdr3_nt: TGTGCCAGCAGCCGGACTAGCGGGAGACCAGATACGCAGTATTTT
d_call: .; j_call: TRBJ2-5; v_call: TRBV19; clone_size: .; cdr3_aa: CASTTAGTQYF; cdr3_nt: TGTGCCAGTACCACAGCGGGGACCCAGTACTTC
d_call: TRBD1; j_call: TRBJ1-2; v_call: TRBV7-9; clone_size: .; cdr3_aa: CASSQGQGAHGYTF; cdr3_nt: TGTGCCAGCAGCCAAGGACAGGGGGCGCATGGCTACACCTTC
d_call: .; j_call: TRBJ1-2; v_call: TRBV5-1; clone_size: .; cdr3_aa: CASSNPLQGSYGYTF; cdr3_nt: TGCGCCAGCAGCAATCCACTGCAGGGGTCCTATGGCTACACCTTC
d_call: .; j_call: TRBJ1-6; v_call: TRBV11-3; clone_size: .; cdr3_aa: CASSLEGRPYNSPLHF; cdr3_nt: TGTGCCAGCAGCTTAGAGGGCAGACCTTATAATTCACCCCTCCACTTT
d_call: TRBD2; j_call: TRBJ2-3; v_call: TRBV5-1; clone_size: .; cdr3_aa: CASSRTSVGDTQYF; cdr3_nt: TGCGCCAGCAGCAGAACTAGCGTCGGAGATACGCAGTATTTT
d_call: TRBD1; j_call: TRBJ1-5; v_call: TRBV11-2; clone_size: .; cdr3_aa: CASSPGQGGPYSNQPQHF; cdr3_nt: TGTGCCAGCAGTCCCGGACAGGGGGGGCCTTATAGCAATCAGCCCCAGCATTTT
d_call: .; j_call: TRBJ1-1; v_call: TRBV29-1; clone_size: .; cdr3_aa: CSVVTGLNTEAFF; cdr3_nt: TGCAGCGTAGTGACAGGTTTGAACACTGAAGCTTTCTTT
d_call: TRBD1; j_call: TRBJ2-7; v_call: TRBV30; clone_size: .; cdr3_aa: CAWSALTGWNEQYF; cdr3_nt: TGTGCCTGGAGCGCATTGACAGGGTGGAACGAGCAGTACTTC
d_call: TRBD2; j_call: TRBJ2-4; v_call: TRBV4-1; clone_size: .; cdr3_aa: CASSQGLASGTAKNIQYF; cdr3_nt: TGCGCCAGCAGCCAAGGACTAGCCTCGGGGACGGCCAAAAACATTCAGTACTTC
d_call: TRBD1; j_call: TRBJ1-1; v_call: TRBV7-3; clone_size: medium-sized; cdr3_aa: CASSPFQGAAEAFF; cdr3_nt: TGTGCCAGCAGCCCGTTCCAGGGGGCCGCTGAAGCTTTCTTT
d_call: TRBD1; j_call: TRBJ2-3; v_call: TRBV11-3; clone_size: .; cdr3_aa: CASSPDRGVYTDTQYF; cdr3_nt: TGTGCCAGCAGTCCCGACAGGGGGGTGTACACAGATACGCAGTATTTT
d_call: .; j_call: TRBJ2-7; v_call: TRBV7-9; clone_size: many; cdr3_aa: CASSLVVVPYEQYF; cdr3_nt: TGTGCCAGCAGCTTAGTAGTCGTGCCCTACGAGCAGTACTTC